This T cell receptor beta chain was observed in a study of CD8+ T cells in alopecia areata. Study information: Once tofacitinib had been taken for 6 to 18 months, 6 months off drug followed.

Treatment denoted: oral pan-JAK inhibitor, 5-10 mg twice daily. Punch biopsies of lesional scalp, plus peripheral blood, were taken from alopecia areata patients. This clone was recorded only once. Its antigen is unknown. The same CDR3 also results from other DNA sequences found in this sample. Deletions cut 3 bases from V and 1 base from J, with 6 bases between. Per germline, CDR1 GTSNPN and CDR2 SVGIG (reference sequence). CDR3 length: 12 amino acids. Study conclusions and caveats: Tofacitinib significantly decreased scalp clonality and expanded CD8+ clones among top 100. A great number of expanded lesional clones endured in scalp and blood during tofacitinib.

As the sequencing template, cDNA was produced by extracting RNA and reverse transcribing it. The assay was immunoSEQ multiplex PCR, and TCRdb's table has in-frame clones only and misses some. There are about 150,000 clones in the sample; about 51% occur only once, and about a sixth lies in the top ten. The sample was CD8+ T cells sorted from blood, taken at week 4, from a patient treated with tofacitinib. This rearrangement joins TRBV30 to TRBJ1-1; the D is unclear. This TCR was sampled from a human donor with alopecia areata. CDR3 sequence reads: CAWSGSNTEAFF. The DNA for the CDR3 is TGTGCCTGGAGCGGATCGAACACTGAAGCTTTCTTT. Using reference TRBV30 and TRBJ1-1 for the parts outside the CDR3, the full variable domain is SQTIHQWPATLVQPVGSPLSLECTVEGTSNPNLYWYRQAAGRGLQLLFYSVGIGQISSEVPQNLSASRPQDRQFILSSKKLLLSDSGFYLCAWSGSNTEAFFGQGTRLTVV.